This T cell receptor (beta chain) was captured in a study of T cell changes during pregnancy in multiple sclerosis. The CDR3 covers 17 residues. Germline CDR1 and CDR2: PRHDT and FYEKMQ (reference sequence). J was trimmed by 4 bases and V by 0 bases; bases with no gene match: 5. Sequencing was performed with immunoSEQ multiplex PCR; in TCRdb, only in-frame clones are kept and a portion is missing. This sample carries some 85,000 clones, around 93% of them seen once, and the ten largest clones take approximately 0.71%. Sequences were derived from peripheral blood, sampled in the second trimester of pregnancy. The clonotype comes from a female donor in good health, enrolled as a control in a pregnancy study. J is TRBJ2-1 and V is TRBV13; 11 bases are shared with TRBD2. DNA of the CDR3: TGTGCCAGCAGCTTAGGCACTAGCGGGAGATTGTACAATGAGCAGTTCTTC. As protein: CASSLGTSGRLYNEQFF.